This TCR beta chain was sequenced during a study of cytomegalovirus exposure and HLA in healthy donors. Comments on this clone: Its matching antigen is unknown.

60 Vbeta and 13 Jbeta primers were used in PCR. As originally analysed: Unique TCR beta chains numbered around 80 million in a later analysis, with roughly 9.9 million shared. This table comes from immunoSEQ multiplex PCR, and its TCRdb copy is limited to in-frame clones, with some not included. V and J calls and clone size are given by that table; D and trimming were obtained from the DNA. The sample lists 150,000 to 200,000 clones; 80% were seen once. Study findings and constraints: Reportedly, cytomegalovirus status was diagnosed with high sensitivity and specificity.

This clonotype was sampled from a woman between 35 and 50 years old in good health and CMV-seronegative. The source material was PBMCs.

The CDR3 sequence is CASSLSRTVFAYEQYF. The CDR3 coding sequence is TGTGCCAGCAGTTTATCGCGGACAGTTTTTGCGTACGAGCAGTACTTC. This chain uses TRBV27 with TRBJ2-7; TRBD1 might be the D (6 bases). V gave up 0 bases and J gave up 4 bases, with 16 bases separating them. The CDR3 has 16 residues. Germline lookup yields CDR1 MNHEY and CDR2 SMNVEV (reference sequence).